A single sample gave rise to the 23 T cell receptor beta chains below, sequenced in a study of blood T cell repertoires in COVID-19. Data came from immunoSEQ multiplex PCR; TCRdb stores just in-frame clones and leaves some out. The sample consists of roughly 200,000 clones, 94% of them appearing once. Material: peripheral blood. The receptors stem from a young man with COVID-19, enrolled during active disease.

V and J are TRBV18 and TRBJ2-3, with D perhaps TRBD2 (6 bases). The CDR3 has 13 amino acids. In germline, CDR1 is KGHSH, CDR2 LQKENI. Between the trimmed V and J ends, which lost 5 bases and 3 bases, there was a span of 9 bases. This chain's CDR3 is CASSGGVTDTQYF. Here the CDR3 DNA reads TGTGCCAGCTCAGGCGGGGTAACAGATACGCAGTATTTT.

The rearrangement joins TRBV27 to TRBJ2-3, with 8 bases identical to TRBD1. This CDR3 contains 14 residues. Germline-derived CDR1 and CDR2 are MNHEY and SMNVEV (reference sequence). Trimming at V came to 5 bases and at J to 4 bases, leaving 5 bases not matched to a gene. The CDR3 region is CASSRAGGADTQYF. CDR3 in DNA: TGTGCCAGCAGTCGGGCAGGGGGCGCAGATACGCAGTATTTT.

The chain couples TRBV2 to TRBJ2-7; perhaps TRBD1 as D (6 bases). The germline V gene has CDR1 SNHLY and CDR2 FYNNEI. V was pared by 6 bases and J by 6 bases, with 18 bases between. The CDR3 contains 14 residues. In nucleotides, the CDR3 is TGTGCCAGCAGGGCTGGACAGCCTGGGGGCGAGCAGTACTTC. It specifies CASRAGQPGGEQYF.

The chain carries TRBV10-3 and TRBJ1-2; TRBD1 matches 7 bases. Germline CDR1 reads ENHRY; CDR2 reads SYGVKD. The CDR3 covers 14 residues. V shed 0 bases and J 5 bases; nucleotides not matched to a gene: 3. The CDR3 is CAISESDREYGYTF. In DNA form, the CDR3 reads TGTGCCATCAGTGAGTCTGACAGGGAGTATGGCTACACCTTC.

This chain connects TRBV6-5 to TRBJ1-1; perhaps TRBD1 as D (5 bases). Germline lookup yields CDR1 MNHEY and CDR2 SVGAGI. V was shortened by 10 bases and J by 3 bases, with 21 bases between the two germline ends. CDR3 size: 15 residues. The CDR3 sequence: CATQGTAGTDTEAFF. CDR3 nucleotide sequence: TGTGCCACCCAGGGAACGGCAGGCACAGACACTGAAGCTTTCTTT.

The J gene is TRBJ1-6, the V gene TRBV10-3; D not resolved. This CDR3 has 15 amino acids. The V end lost 6 bases, the J end lost 9 bases, and 18 bases lay between the germline ends. Germline V gene lookup returns CDR1 ENHRY and CDR2 SYGVKD. CDR3 nucleotides: TGTGCCATCAGCGGAGGCCCCCTGGATGGTTCACCCCTCCACTTT. Its protein is CAISGGPLDGSPLHF.

The chain joins TRBV3-1 (or the pseudogene TRBV3-2) to TRBJ1-1; D is undetermined. V dropped 0 bases and J dropped 9 bases, with 11 bases sitting between them. Germline lookup yields CDR1 LGHDT and CDR2 YNNKEL (reference sequence). The CDR3 spans 13 residues. The CDR3 sequence is CASSQDLGGKAFF. The CDR3 coding sequence is TGTGCCAGCAGCCAAGATCTCGGCGGGAAAGCTTTCTTT.

In its sample, this clone was seen once. This rearrangement joins TRBV2 to TRBJ1-2; possibly TRBD1 for D (6 bases). V lost 8 bases and J 3 bases, leaving 16 bases between the germline ends. CDR3 length: 14 amino acids. The germline CDR1 and CDR2 sequences are SNHLY and FYNNEI. The CDR3 DNA reads TGTGCCAGCCAGGCCCAGGGGTTCGACTATGGCTACACCTTC. Translating it yields CASQAQGFDYGYTF.

This rearrangement joins TRBV4-1 to TRBJ1-1, with D possibly matching TRBD1 (6 bases). Germline V CDR1 and CDR2: MGHRA, YSYEKL. V shed 2 bases and J shed 1 base, with 14 bases lying between them. The CDR3 totals 16 residues. CDR3 nucleotide sequence: TGCGCCAGCAGCCAAAAACAGGGACCCGCGAACACTGAAGCTTTCTTT. It encodes CASSQKQGPANTEAFF.

The J gene is TRBJ2-7, the V gene TRBV10-1; D not certain. The CDR3 runs 13 residues. Trimming removed 5 bases at V and 0 bases at J, with 8 bases between. Germline V lookup: CDR1 WNHNN, CDR2 SYGVQD (reference sequence). The CDR3 region has the DNA TGCGCCAGCAGTCCCGTGAGCTCCTACGAGCAGTACTTC. It encodes CASSPVSSYEQYF.

This clone was observed a single time. The chain is built from TRBV5-1 and TRBJ2-3; D is perhaps TRBD2 (6 bases). Germline V lookup: CDR1 SGHRS, CDR2 YFSETQ. V gave up 1 base and J gave up 4 bases, with 13 bases separating them. The CDR3 is made up of 15 amino acids. The CDR3 is CASSLRDGGADTQYF. The CDR3 DNA follows: TGCGCCAGCAGCTTGAGAGACGGAGGGGCAGATACGCAGTATTTT. The full variable domain, its missing parts supplied by reference TRBV5-1 and TRBJ2-3, is KAGVTQTPRYLIKTRGQQVTLSCSPISGHRSVSWYQQTPGQGLQFLFEYFSETQRNKGNFPGRFSGRQFSNSRSEMNVSTLELGDSALYLCASSLRDGGADTQYFGPGTRLTVL.

The V call is TRBV29-1, the J call TRBJ1-2; D uncertain. CDR1 and CDR2 from the germline V gene are SQVTM and ANQGSEA. V gave up 4 bases and J gave up 6 bases, with 15 bases separating them. The CDR3 spans 13 residues. As DNA, the CDR3 is TGCAGCGTTGTGACGGGGTCCAATAATGGCTACACCTTC. Protein: CSVVTGSNNGYTF.

The chain carries TRBV27 and TRBJ2-7, with a possible D match to TRBD1 (6 bases). V lost 6 bases and J lost 4, with 13 bases in between. Per the germline V gene, CDR1 is MNHEY and CDR2 is SMNVEV (reference sequence). The CDR3 has 13 amino acids. In DNA form, the CDR3 reads TGTGCCAGCAGAACTCGGACAGCTTACGAGCAGTACTTC. Translating gives CASRTRTAYEQYF.

The chain recombines TRBV28 with TRBJ2-4; D ambiguous. Trimming removed 8 bases from V and 4 bases from J, with 15 bases in between. This CDR3 contains 14 residues. Germline V gene sequence: CDR1 MDHEN, CDR2 SYDVKM. As DNA, the CDR3 is TGTGCCAGCGCCCTCGATGCACGGAAAAACATTCAGTACTTC. Translated: CASALDARKNIQYF. The full variable domain, with the rest looked up from reference TRBV28 and TRBJ2-4, is DVKVTQSSRYLVKRTGEKVFLECVQDMDHENMFWYRQDPGLGLRLIYFSYDVKMKEKGDIPEGYSVSREKKERFSLILESASTNQTSMYLCASALDARKNIQYFGAGTRLSVL.

This sequence joins TRBV4-1 and TRBJ1-1; TRBD1 matches 9 bases. V shed 4 bases and J 4 bases; nucleotides not matched to a gene: 10. Germline CDR1 is MGHRA and CDR2 is YSYEKL. CDR3 length equals 16 residues. The CDR3 here is CASSPGQGSGGTEAFF. DNA of the CDR3: TGCGCCAGCAGCCCGGGACAGGGCTCAGGGGGCACTGAAGCTTTCTTT.

The chain is built from TRBV11-2 and TRBJ2-7; 7 bases map to TRBD1. Looked up from germline, CDR1 is SGHAT and CDR2 is FQNNGV. CDR3 length: 15 amino acids. V lost 4 bases to trimming and J lost 1 base; unmatched junction nucleotides: 7. DNA of the CDR3: TGTGCCAGCAGCTACGATTTGACAGGGTCCTACGAGCAGTACTTC. Its protein is CASSYDLTGSYEQYF.

This clone was seen only a few times. The rearrangement joins TRBV2 to TRBJ2-2; perhaps TRBD2 as D (6 bases). This CDR3 comprises 16 residues. The V end lost 5 bases, the J end lost 2 bases, and 15 bases lay between the germline ends. In germline, CDR1 is SNHLY, CDR2 FYNNEI. CDR3 DNA sequence: TGTGCCAGCAGTTTTGCCGGGACTCCCAACACCGGGGAGCTGTTTTTT. It is translated as CASSFAGTPNTGELFF.

The J gene is TRBJ1-2, the V gene TRBV27, with D uncertain. Germline values: CDR1 MNHEY, CDR2 SMNVEV (reference sequence). V shed 8 bases and J shed 3 bases, with 16 bases lying between them. The CDR3 runs to 14 residues. Written as DNA, the CDR3 is TGTGCCAGCCGCCGGGCTGACGGGGACTATGGCTACACCTTC. Translating it yields CASRRADGDYGYTF.

J is TRBJ2-1 and V is TRBV10-1, with 13 nucleotides matching TRBD2. Germline V gives CDR1 WNHNN, CDR2 SYGVQD (reference sequence). There are 17 residues in the CDR3. V trimming: 0 bases; J trimming: 5 bases; junction bases outside the gene matches: 4. CDR3 in DNA: TGCGCCAGCAGTGAGTCGGGACTAGCGGGGAACCACAATGAGCAGTTCTTC. It translates to CASSESGLAGNHNEQFF.

The V gene is TRBV4-1, the J gene TRBJ2-1; 12 bases line up with TRBD2. This CDR3 contains 16 residues. Losses at the gene ends were 0 bases for V and 7 bases for J; bases not matched to a gene: 4. Germline CDR1 and CDR2: MGHRA and YSYEKL. For the CDR3, the DNA is TGCGCCAGCAGCCAAGATTCCCTAGCGGGGGGGAATGAGCAGTTCTTC. Its translation is CASSQDSLAGGNEQFF.

This clone occurred once. The genes are TRBV5-1 and TRBJ1-6; 9 bases fit TRBD1. Trimming at V came to 0 bases and at J to 10 bases, leaving 5 bases not matched to a gene. Looked up from germline, CDR1 is SGHRS and CDR2 is YFSETQ. The CDR3 totals 15 residues. CDR3: CASSLAGTGNSPLHF. Here the CDR3 DNA reads TGCGCCAGCAGCTTGGCAGGGACAGGGAACTCACCCCTCCACTTT. Full variable domain (remainder filled in from reference TRBV5-1 and TRBJ1-6): KAGVTQTPRYLIKTRGQQVTLSCSPISGHRSVSWYQQTPGQGLQFLFEYFSETQRNKGNFPGRFSGRQFSNSRSEMNVSTLELGDSALYLCASSLAGTGNSPLHFGNGTRLTVT.

The V gene is TRBV7-9, the J gene TRBJ2-5; D possibly corresponds to TRBD2 (6 bases). This CDR3 has 15 residues. Germline assignment: CDR1 SEHNR and CDR2 FQNEAQ (reference sequence). V shed 7 bases and J shed 5 bases, with 20 bases lying between them. Here the CDR3 DNA reads TGTGCCAGCAACCCGGAGGGACGGGCAGGGGAGACCCAGTACTTC. This gives the protein CASNPEGRAGETQYF. Variable domain in full (rest from reference TRBV7-9 and TRBJ2-5): DTGVSQNPRHKITKRGQNVTFRCDPISEHNRLYWYRQTLGQGPEFLTYFQNEAQLEKSRLLSDRFSAERPKGSFSTLEIQRTEQGDSAMYLCASNPEGRAGETQYFGPGTRLLVL.

The V call is TRBV19, the J call TRBJ1-1; 10 positions match TRBD1. From germline, CDR1 is LNHDA and CDR2 SQIVND (reference sequence). Losses at the gene ends were 6 bases for V and 5 bases for J; bases not matched to a gene: 3. The CDR3 is 13 amino acids. The chain's CDR3 is CASRSGQGTEAFF. CDR3 DNA sequence: TGTGCCAGTAGATCGGGACAGGGGACTGAAGCTTTCTTT. Based on the CDR3 plus reference TRBV19 and TRBJ1-1, the full variable domain is DGGITQSPKYLFRKEGQNVTLSCEQNLNHDAMYWYRQDPGQGLRLIYYSQIVNDFQKGDIAEGYSVSREKKESFPLTVTSAQKNPTAFYLCASRSGQGTEAFFGQGTRLTVV.